This note documents a single T cell receptor beta chain sequence. Next came a second PCR, run for roughly 6 to 11 cycles, which used a sample-barcoded 5' primer along with a J-beta primer mix. TCRdb ran MiXCR on the 5' RACE reads and lists one entry per CDR3 protein. The sample contains about 1.1 million distinct CDR3 sequences, roughly two fifths of which appear only once. The sample originates from a study of blood T cells in healthy people across ages. With 11 bases removed from V and 9 bases from J, the gap between germline ends came to 11 bases. CDR1 is SEHNR, CDR2 FQNEAQ, per germline (reference sequence). The CDR3 runs 10 residues.

The sequence derives from a man between 18 and 35 years old in good health. The sequencing input was blood. The chain uses TRBV7-9 and TRBJ2-1; D ambiguous. The CDR3 DNA reads TGTGCCGGTTCGGGCGGTGAGCAGTTCTTC. Translating gives CAGSGGEQFF.